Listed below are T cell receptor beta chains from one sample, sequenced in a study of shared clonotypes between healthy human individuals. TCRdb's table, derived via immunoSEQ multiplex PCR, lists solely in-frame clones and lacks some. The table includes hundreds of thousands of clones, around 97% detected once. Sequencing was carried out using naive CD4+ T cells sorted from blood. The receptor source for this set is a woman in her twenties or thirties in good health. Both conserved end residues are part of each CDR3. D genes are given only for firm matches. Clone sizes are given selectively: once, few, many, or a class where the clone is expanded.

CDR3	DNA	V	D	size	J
CATSRDPGRFDQPQHF	TGTGCCACCAGCAGAGATCCGGGCAGATTCGATCAGCCCCAGCATTTT	TRBV15	NA	NA	TRBJ1-5
CASSFAGGNTEAFF	TGTGCCAGCAGCTTCGCAGGGGGCAACACTGAAGCTTTCTTT	TRBV11-1	TRBD1	once	TRBJ1-1
CASIGLQGSSQPQHF	TGTGCCAGCATTGGGTTGCAGGGGTCTAGCCAGCCCCAGCATTTT	TRBV6-1	NA	NA	TRBJ1-5
CASSPGQDNYGYTF	TGTGCCAGCTCACCGGGACAGGATAACTATGGCTACACCTTC	TRBV18	TRBD1	NA	TRBJ1-2
CASILTFGGGTQYF	TGTGCCAGCATCCTCACCTTTGGGGGTGGGACCCAGTACTTC	TRBV6-5	NA	NA	TRBJ2-5
CASSFNRAPGYEQYF	TGTGCCAGCAGCTTCAACAGGGCCCCCGGCTACGAGCAGTACTTC	TRBV11-2	NA	NA	TRBJ2-7
CASSPPGQRGQPQHF	TGTGCCAGCTCACCACCGGGACAGCGAGGTCAGCCCCAGCATTTT	TRBV18	TRBD1	NA	TRBJ1-5
CSVESGGVQYTF	TGCAGCGTTGAATCAGGGGGGGTTCAATACACCTTC	TRBV29-1	TRBD1	NA	TRBJ1-2
CASSLRWLPSEQYF	TGTGCCAGCAGTTTAAGGTGGCTCCCTAGCGAGCAGTACTTC	TRBV28	NA	NA	TRBJ2-7
CSVEETQYF	TGCAGCGTGGAAGAGACCCAGTACTTC	TRBV29-1	NA	NA	TRBJ2-5
CASSPPGLAGVYEQYF	TGTGCCAGCTCACCGCCGGGACTAGCGGGAGTCTACGAGCAGTACTTC	TRBV18	TRBD2	NA	TRBJ2-7
CASSSSTASNYGYTF	TGTGCCAGCAGTTCCTCGACAGCCTCTAACTATGGCTACACCTTC	TRBV28	NA	once	TRBJ1-2
CSVSRNEGQPQHF	TGCAGCGTATCACGGAACGAAGGACAGCCCCAGCATTTT	TRBV29-1	NA	NA	TRBJ1-5
CASSEYMGTTYEQYF	TGTGCCAGTAGCGAATATATGGGGACTACCTACGAGCAGTACTTC	TRBV19	TRBD2	NA	TRBJ2-7
CASSRDHTQPQHF	TGCGCCAGCAGTCGGGACCACACTCAGCCCCAGCATTTT	TRBV10-2	NA	NA	TRBJ1-5
CASSLRTGYGYTF	TGTGCCAGCAGTTTAAGGACAGGTTATGGCTACACCTTC	TRBV27	TRBD1	NA	TRBJ1-2
CASSQQGASYNEQFF	TGTGCCAGCAGCCAACAGGGGGCCTCCTACAATGAGCAGTTCTTC	TRBV7-9	TRBD1	NA	TRBJ2-1
CASSGGRGATEAFF	TGTGCCAGCAGTGGCGGAAGGGGGGCCACTGAAGCTTTCTTT	TRBV2	NA	NA	TRBJ1-1
CATSRDNGGGGSSYEQYF	TGTGCCACCAGCAGAGATAATGGGGGCGGTGGAAGCTCCTACGAGCAGTACTTC	TRBV15	NA	NA	TRBJ2-7